The subject of this entry is one T cell receptor beta chain. Its antigen is as yet unknown. Looked up from germline, CDR1 is MGHDK and CDR2 is SYGVNS. This CDR3 is built from 15 residues. Trimming took 1 base from V and 0 from J, leaving 7 bases between them. The sample originates from a study of cytomegalovirus exposure and HLA in healthy donors. Study details: 81% of 350 to 400 genotyped donors fell in the Caucasian-associated ancestry cluster.

The PCR contained 60 Vbeta and 13 Jbeta primers. TCRdb's copy holds only in-frame clones and misses some; the assay was immunoSEQ multiplex PCR. The sample shows fewer than 95,000 clones, 65% of them seen only once. Broader study findings: A few CMV-associated chains were confirmed in vitro to be specific for CMV antigens.

This clonotype was sampled from a woman in her forties or fifties in good health and CMV-seropositive. The J gene is TRBJ1-3, the V gene TRBV25-1; D unclear. Sequencing was done on a sample of PBMCs. In DNA, the CDR3 is TGTGCCAGCAGTGAATTACAAAGCTCTGGAAACACCATATATTTT. Translated, it gives CASSELQSSGNTIYF.